Listed below are T cell receptor beta chains from one sample, sequenced in a study of blood T cell repertoires in COVID-19. Libraries were prepared by immunoSEQ multiplex PCR; TCRdb keeps only in-frame clonotypes and omits some of them. The sample has more than 200,000 clones, about nine tenths seen once; the top ten hold more than 5%. Sample: PBMCs or T cells enriched from blood (not recorded which). The receptors shown here come from a woman in her 30s with acute COVID-19. The CDR3 runs from the conserved cysteine through the conserved F or W. The D gene is left open where the match is weak. For some rows the clone size is stated as once, few or many, or as a class when expanded; others skip it.

>TRBV27|TRBJ2-7|.|.
TGTGCCAGCAGAGCGAGAACGGGTGAGCAGTACTTC
CASRARTGEQYF
>TRBV6-5|TRBJ2-1|TRBD2|once
TGTGCCAGCAGTTACGGTGGCGGGGGGGGCCGTGATGAGCAGTTCTTC
CASSYGGGGGRDEQFF
>TRBV7-9|TRBJ2-1|TRBD1|.
TGTGCCAGCAGCCTAACAGGGGTGGGAGTGACCTACAATGAGCAGTTCTTC
CASSLTGVGVTYNEQFF
>TRBV14|TRBJ2-1|.|.
TGTGCCAGCAGCCAAAGGACTACACCGTACAATGAGCAGTTCTTC
CASSQRTTPYNEQFF
>TRBV7-9|TRBJ1-2|TRBD1|once
TGTGCCAGCAGCTTAGTAGGGACAGGGCTCTATGGCTACACCTTC
CASSLVGTGLYGYTF
>TRBV3-1/TRBV3-2|TRBJ1-1|TRBD1|.
TGTGCCAGCAGCCAGGGGACAGGTAACACTGAAGCTTTCTTT
CASSQGTGNTEAFF
>TRBV4-1|TRBJ2-4|TRBD2|.
TGCGCCAGCAGCCAAGAAGGGCCTAGCGGGGTTTCGGCCAAAAACATTCAGTACTTC
CASSQEGPSGVSAKNIQYF
>TRBV4-3|TRBJ2-7|TRBD1|.
TGCGCCAGCAGCCGAGGCCCCGGGACAGACTACGAGCAGTACTTC
CASSRGPGTDYEQYF
>TRBV19|TRBJ1-2|.|.
TGTGCCAGTAGGGAGGGTCCTAACTATGGCTACACCTTC
CASREGPNYGYTF
>TRBV6-1|TRBJ1-5|TRBD1|.
TGTGCCAGCAGTGAAGCGACCCGGACAGGGTTCAATCAGCCCCAGCATTTT
CASSEATRTGFNQPQHF
>TRBV2|TRBJ1-1|.|few
TGTGCCAGCTGTAGTTCGGGGGGATGGACTGAAGCTTTCTTT
CASCSSGGWTEAFF
>TRBV28|TRBJ1-1|.|.
TGTGCCAGCAGTTTACGCGGGAGTCCGAAGCGCACTGAAGCTTTCTTT
CASSLRGSPKRTEAFF
>TRBV11-2|TRBJ2-1|TRBD2|.
TGTGCCAGCAGCTCACGCCTGACTAGCACCTCCTACAATGAGCAGTTCTTC
CASSSRLTSTSYNEQFF
>TRBV6-1|TRBJ1-5|.|.
TGTGCCAGCAGTGAACTCCCCAGGGGACCCTTTCAGCCCCAGCATTTT
CASSELPRGPFQPQHF
>TRBV11-2|TRBJ1-6|TRBD1|.
TGTGCCAGCAGCTTGGGGACAGTCTATAATTCACCCCTCCACTTT
CASSLGTVYNSPLHF
>TRBV28|TRBJ2-1|TRBD2|.
TGTGCCAGCAGTTTAGTAACTAGCGGGAGGATAAATGAGCAGTTCTTC
CASSLVTSGRINEQFF
>TRBV7-9|TRBJ1-3|.|.
TGTGCCAGCAGTACAGGGAGCACTGGAAACACCATATATTTT
CASSTGSTGNTIYF
>TRBV7-3|TRBJ2-3|TRBD2|.
TGTGCCAGCAGCCTGGGACTAGCGGGGGAAACTACGCAGTATTTT
CASSLGLAGETTQYF
>TRBV27|TRBJ2-1|.|.
TGTGCCAGCCGAAGGGCTACAGGGTACAATGAGCAGTTCTTC
CASRRATGYNEQFF
>TRBV10-3|TRBJ1-4|.|few
TGTGCCAGCCGACAGGTTATTAATGAAAAACTGTTTTTT
CASRQVINEKLFF
>TRBV2|TRBJ1-3|.|.
TGTGCCAGCAGTCCAAGGGGTTTAGGAAACACCATATATTTT
CASSPRGLGNTIYF
>TRBV2|TRBJ2-3|TRBD2|.
TGTGCCAGCAGGGCTCGCCCGGGACTAGCGGATCCAGATACGCAGTATTTT
CASRARPGLADPDTQYF
>TRBV28|TRBJ2-1|.|.
TGTGCCAGCAGTTTAAGTCCCGGGAATGAGCAGTTCTTC
CASSLSPGNEQFF
>TRBV5-6|TRBJ1-2|.|.
TGTGCCAGCAGCCTATGGGGCGGATTTAACTATGGCTACACCTTC
CASSLWGGFNYGYTF
>TRBV19|TRBJ2-6|.|.
TGTGCCAGTAGTACCGTGCTAGGGGCCAACGTCCTGACTTTC
CASSTVLGANVLTF
>TRBV7-2|TRBJ1-1|TRBD1|.
TGTGCCAGCAGGCGACAGGGGAACACTGAAGCTTTCTTT
CASRRQGNTEAFF
>TRBV7-9|TRBJ2-3|TRBD2|.
TGTGCCAGCAGCTTATCTAGGACTAGCGGGCGCACAGATACGCAGTATTTT
CASSLSRTSGRTDTQYF
>TRBV5-4|TRBJ1-6|.|.
TGTGCCAGCAGCTTCGAACAAGATAATTCACCCCTCCACTTT
CASSFEQDNSPLHF
>TRBV5-1|TRBJ2-5|TRBD2|.
TGCGCCAGCAGCTGGACTAGCGGGGGGGAGACCCAGTACTTC
CASSWTSGGETQYF
>TRBV20-1|TRBJ2-3|.|.
TGCAGTGCTAGTGGTCGTATCTCTAGAGATACGCAGTATTTT
CSASGRISRDTQYF
>TRBV2|TRBJ2-5|TRBD2|.
TGTGCCAGCAGTGAAGCGCTTTCAGCGGGAGGCTTCGGAGAGACCCAGTACTTC
CASSEALSAGGFGETQYF
>TRBV7-5|TRBJ2-3|.|.
TGTGCCAGAAGCCTCTATAACGGGGGAAGCACAGATACGCAGTATTTT
CARSLYNGGSTDTQYF
>TRBV18|TRBJ1-4|.|once
TGTGCCAGCTCACCAACGTACTATCACCCTGGTGCAACTAATGAAAAACTGTTTTTT
CASSPTYYHPGATNEKLFF
>TRBV6-5|TRBJ2-7|TRBD1|.
TGTGCCAGCAGGGGGGCCGGGACAGCCTACGAGCAGTACTTC
CASRGAGTAYEQYF
>TRBV6-5|TRBJ1-2|TRBD1|.
TGTGCCAGCAAGTCCGTTACGGACAGGGTCGGTGGCTACACCTTC
CASKSVTDRVGGYTF
>TRBV10-3|TRBJ2-5|TRBD2|.
TGTGCCATCAGTGAGTCGGCGGGAGGGCCCCAAGAGACCCAGTACTTC
CAISESAGGPQETQYF